The rows below give T cell receptor beta chains drawn from one sample of a study of Tregs in tolerant kidney transplant recipients. TCRdb keeps only in-frame clones here, not all; method: immunoSEQ multiplex PCR. Of about 50,000 clones listed, roughly nine tenths are singletons. The specimen comprised CD8+ T cells from blood (PBMCs), sampled 12 months after the transplant. The receptors derive from a human patient who received a combined kidney and bone marrow transplant. Some T cells here may be from the graft donor. Both conserved end residues are part of each CDR3. A D gene is named only where the DNA matches it firmly. Some rows have no size entry. The others give once, few or many, or a class for an expanded clone.

CDR3,DNA,D,size,J,length,V
CASSSVVMADSSTDTQYF,TGTGCCAGTAGCTCAGTCGTAATGGCAGACTCCTCCACAGATACGCAGTATTTT,.,once,TRBJ2-3,18,TRBV19
CASSQTLAVMNTGELFF,TGTGCCAGCAGCCAAACACTAGCGGTTATGAACACCGGGGAGCTGTTTTTT,TRBD2,.,TRBJ2-2,17,TRBV4-2
CASSFSLAGSSYNEQFF,TGTGCCAGCAGCTTCTCCTTAGCGGGGAGCTCCTACAATGAGCAGTTCTTC,TRBD2,.,TRBJ2-1,17,TRBV7-9
CASSLGGLGFF,TGTGCCAGCAGCTTAGGCGGGCTTGGGTTCTTC,.,.,TRBJ2-1,11,TRBV7-2
CASSEAWGRAADTQYF,TGTGCCAGCAGTGAAGCTTGGGGCAGGGCAGCAGATACGCAGTATTTT,.,.,TRBJ2-3,16,TRBV6-1
CASSQEFRQGGNTLLYGYTF,TGCGCCAGCAGCCAAGAGTTTCGGCAGGGCGGAAATACATTGCTTTATGGCTACACCTTC,.,.,TRBJ1-2,20,TRBV4-1
CASSHGLAGENEQYF,TGTGCCAGCAGCCATGGACTAGCGGGGGAAAATGAGCAGTACTTC,TRBD2,.,TRBJ2-7,15,TRBV4-2
CASSAGTVYYEQYF,TGTGCCAGCAGCGCCGGGACAGTATACTACGAGCAGTACTTC,TRBD1,.,TRBJ2-7,14,TRBV7-9
CASSQGVVGAGLLLETQYF,TGTGCCAGCAGCCAAGGTGTCGTTGGCGCGGGGCTTTTATTAGAGACCCAGTACTTC,.,.,TRBJ2-5,19,TRBV4-2
CASNKGRGRETQYF,TGTGCCAGCAACAAAGGCAGGGGCCGGGAGACCCAGTACTTC,.,few,TRBJ2-5,14,TRBV13
CASSQEVAWTDTQYF,TGTGCCAGCAGCCAGGAAGTAGCGTGGACAGATACGCAGTATTTT,.,.,TRBJ2-3,15,TRBV14
CASSEVGGQETQYF,TGTGCCAGCAGTGAGGTGGGGGGCCAAGAGACCCAGTACTTC,.,.,TRBJ2-5,14,TRBV2
CASRISPRFQAFF,TGTGCCAGCAGGATATCACCTAGGTTTCAAGCTTTCTTT,.,.,TRBJ1-1,13,TRBV27
CASSVGAGGPGGELFF,TGTGCCAGCAGCGTAGGAGCGGGAGGGCCTGGGGGGGAGCTGTTTTTT,TRBD2,.,TRBJ2-2,16,TRBV9
CASSYHGGPNYEQYF,TGTGCCAGCAGCTACCACGGTGGGCCTAACTACGAGCAGTACTTC,.,.,TRBJ2-7,15,TRBV7-2
CASSLVQDQETQYF,TGTGCCAGCAGCTTAGTCCAGGACCAAGAGACCCAGTACTTC,.,.,TRBJ2-5,14,TRBV7-9
CASSFGTGVDEQYF,TGTGCCAGCAGCTTCGGGACAGGGGTCGACGAGCAGTACTTC,TRBD1,.,TRBJ2-7,14,TRBV5-6
CASSLGTSGGTGELFF,TGTGCCAGCAGCCTGGGGACTAGCGGGGGCACCGGGGAGCTGTTTTTT,TRBD2,.,TRBJ2-2,16,TRBV4-2
CASSIGQGSNQPQHF,TGTGCCAGTAGTATAGGCCAGGGGAGCAATCAGCCCCAGCATTTT,.,.,TRBJ1-5,15,TRBV19
CASSGPSGALSNSHQETQYF,TGCGCCAGCAGCGGACCTAGCGGGGCGCTTTCAAACTCCCACCAAGAGACCCAGTACTTC,TRBD2,.,TRBJ2-5,20,TRBV5-1